This T cell receptor beta chain was identified during a study of cytomegalovirus exposure and HLA in healthy donors. The study's findings and limits: While the bulk of TCR sequences proved rare, some public TCRs turned up in many donors.

This PCR relied on a set of 60 Vbeta primers and 13 Jbeta primers. Sequenced by immunoSEQ multiplex PCR; TCRdb stores in-frame clones only, minus some. The sample yields tens of thousands of clones, less than 75% seen once. This CDR3 is built from 16 residues. The germline V gene encodes CDR1 SGHTA and CDR2 FQGNSA. The junction had 9 bases not matched to a gene; V was cut back by 5 bases and J by 1 base. The sample holds a few counts of this clone. The antigen remains unidentified. Sample: PBMCs. The clonotype was recovered from a woman younger than 45 in good health and CMV-seronegative. V and J are TRBV7-2 and TRBJ2-3; 7 bases match TRBD2. CDR3 coding DNA: TGTGCCAGCAGCCCAATAGGGACTATTCGCACAGATACGCAGTATTTT. Translated: CASSPIGTIRTDTQYF.